This T cell receptor beta chain was recovered during a study of T cell responses to AZD1222 COVID-19 vaccine. V lost 1 base to trimming and J lost 3 bases, with 15 bases between them. CDR3 length: 16 amino acids. Per the germline V gene, CDR1 is SGHTA and CDR2 is FQGNSA. TCRdb's table, derived via immunoSEQ multiplex PCR, lists solely in-frame clones and lacks some. The table has about 140,000 clones, roughly 92% seen once; the top ten hold 3.5% to 4.5%. The source was peripheral blood, collected 28 days after the second AZD1222 dose. This chain joins TRBV7-2 and TRBJ1-1; D unclear. This receptor was obtained from an adult who received the AZD1222 COVID-19 vaccine. DNA for the CDR3: TGTGCCAGCAGCTTAGTTTTTCGGGCGCAGGACACTGAAGCTTTCTTT. Encoded protein: CASSLVFRAQDTEAFF. Full variable domain (remainder filled in from reference TRBV7-2 and TRBJ1-1): GAGVSQSPSNKVTEKGKDVELRCDPISGHTALYWYRQSLGQGLEFLIYFQGNSAPDKSGLPSDRFSAERTGGSVSTLTIQRTQQEDSAVYLCASSLVFRAQDTEAFFGQGTRLTVV.